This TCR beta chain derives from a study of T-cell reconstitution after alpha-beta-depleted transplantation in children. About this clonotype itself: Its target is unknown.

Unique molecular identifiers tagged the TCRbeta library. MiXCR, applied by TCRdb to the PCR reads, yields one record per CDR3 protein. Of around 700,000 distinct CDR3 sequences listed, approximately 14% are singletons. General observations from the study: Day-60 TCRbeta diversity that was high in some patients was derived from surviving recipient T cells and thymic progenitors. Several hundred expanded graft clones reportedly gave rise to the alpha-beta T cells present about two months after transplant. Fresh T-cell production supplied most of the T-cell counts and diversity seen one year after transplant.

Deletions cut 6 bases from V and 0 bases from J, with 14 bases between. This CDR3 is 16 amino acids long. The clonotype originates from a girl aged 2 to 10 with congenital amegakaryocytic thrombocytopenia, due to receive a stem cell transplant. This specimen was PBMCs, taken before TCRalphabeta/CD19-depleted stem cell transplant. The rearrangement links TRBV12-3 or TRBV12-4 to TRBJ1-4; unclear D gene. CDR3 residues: CASSREGGATNEKLFF. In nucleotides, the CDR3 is TGTGCCAGCAGCCGCGAGGGCGGTGCAACTAATGAAAAACTGTTTTTT.